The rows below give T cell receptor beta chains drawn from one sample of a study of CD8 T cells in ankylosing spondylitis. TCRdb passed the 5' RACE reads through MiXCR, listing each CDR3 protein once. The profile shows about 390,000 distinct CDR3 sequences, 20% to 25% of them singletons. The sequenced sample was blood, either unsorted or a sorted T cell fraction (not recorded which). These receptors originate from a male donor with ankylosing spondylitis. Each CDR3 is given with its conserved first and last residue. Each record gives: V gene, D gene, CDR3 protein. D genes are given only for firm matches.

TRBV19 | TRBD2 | CASSILAGGGLGTDTQYF
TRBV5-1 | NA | CASSLRPDRMNTEAFF
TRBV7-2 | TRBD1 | CASSSGQGYGYTF
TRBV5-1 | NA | CASSLGTPAYEQFF
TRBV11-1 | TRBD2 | CASSLGWTSGTKPSYEQYF
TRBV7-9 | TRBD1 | CASSLQTGQGMVAFF
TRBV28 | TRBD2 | CASLQETSGINEQFF
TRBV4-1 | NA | CASSPTGVPSYFF
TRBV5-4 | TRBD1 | CASSRDRPSYEQYF
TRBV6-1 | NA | CASSRGAADSRNEQFF
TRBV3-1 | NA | CASSPDIRVYNEQFF
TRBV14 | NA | CASSHLQLVNTEAFF
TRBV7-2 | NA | CASRVSGSTDTQYF
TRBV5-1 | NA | CASSLSMADTQYF
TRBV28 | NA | CASSGSRFRGNEQFF
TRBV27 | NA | CASKIGTSTDTQYF
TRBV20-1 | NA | CSARGGAATNEKLFF
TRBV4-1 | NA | CASSHGNSKYGYTF
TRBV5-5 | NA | CASSWGGEGNQPQHF
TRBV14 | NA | CASSDQPQDYEQYF
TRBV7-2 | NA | CACQKLKRNNEQFF
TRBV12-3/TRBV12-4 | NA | CASSFNVGVQETQYF
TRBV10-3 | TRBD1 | CAIQGQGLEYEQYF
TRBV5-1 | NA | CASSLVGTSFGYEQYF
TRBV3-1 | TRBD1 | CASSPGTGGVEQFF
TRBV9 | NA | CASSVGPAAEGGLYEQYF
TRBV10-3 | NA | CATTGSVNQPQHF
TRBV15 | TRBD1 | CATSSIGTESEKLFF
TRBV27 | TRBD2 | CASSSGGSVNEQFF
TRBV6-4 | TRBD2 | CASNTRAGWADTQYF
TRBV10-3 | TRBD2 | CAISAGASGSRIF
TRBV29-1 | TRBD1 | CSVEVSQGVGGYTF
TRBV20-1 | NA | CSALRGAGTDTQYF
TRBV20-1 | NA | CSASYSRAYEQYF
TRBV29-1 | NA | CSVERLGTGELFF
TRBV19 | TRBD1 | CASTNYGTVNTGELFF
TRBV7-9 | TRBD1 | CASSRGTGDREAFF
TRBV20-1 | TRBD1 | CSAYPTGTNTEAFF
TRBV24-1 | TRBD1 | CATSRGFSEQYF